The 23 T cell receptor beta chains reported below all come from one sample, sequenced in a study of control samples from healthy donors and cancer patients. Assay used: immunoSEQ multiplex PCR; TCRdb lists only in-frame clones, some missing. The sample contains about 26,000 clones, around 86% of which appear only once. The sample consisted of PBMCs. Receptors were obtained from a man aged 55-75 years with colorectal cancer.

The J gene is TRBJ2-3, the V gene TRBV29-1; D may be TRBD1 or TRBD2 (5 bases each). The CDR3 consists of 15 residues. The V gene lost 2 bases and the J gene lost 4 bases, with 16 bases spanning the gap. Germline-derived CDR1 and CDR2 are SQVTM and ANQGSEA. The CDR3 DNA follows: TGCAGCGTTGAATCCCGGGACCGCCTGGCAGATACGCAGTATTTT. It encodes CSVESRDRLADTQYF.

CDR3 coding DNA: TGTGCCAGCAGCTTCACAGGGGTTACCAAAAACATTCAGTACTTC. Translating gives CASSFTGVTKNIQYF. This chain links TRBV2 with TRBJ2-4; 7 nucleotides line up with TRBD1. Trimming cost V 6 bases and J 2 bases; bases outside gene matches: 7. The CDR3 has 15 residues. CDR1 is SNHLY, CDR2 FYNNEI, per germline.

The genes are TRBV18 and TRBJ1-5; D call uncertain. Germline CDR1 reads KGHSH; CDR2 reads LQKENI. The CDR3 sequence is 14 residues long. Trimming took 3 bases from V and 7 from J, leaving 13 bases between them. In nucleotides, the CDR3 is TGTGCCAGCTCACCCGGGTCTTTCGAGCAGCCCCAGCATTTT. It yields the protein CASSPGSFEQPQHF.

V and J are TRBV19 and TRBJ2-7, with D perhaps matching TRBD1 or TRBD2 (5 bases each). V was trimmed by 4 bases and J by 2 bases, leaving 18 bases between them. Germline values: CDR1 LNHDA, CDR2 SQIVND (reference sequence). The CDR3 extends over 16 amino acids. In DNA, the CDR3 is TGTGCCAGTAGTACCCTCGCCGGGACCGACCCCTACGAGCAGTACTTC. This gives the protein CASSTLAGTDPYEQYF. Full variable domain (outside the CDR3, taken from reference TRBV19 and TRBJ2-7): DGGITQSPKYLFRKEGQNVTLSCEQNLNHDAMYWYRQDPGQGLRLIYYSQIVNDFQKGDIAEGYSVSREKKESFPLTVTSAQKNPTAFYLCASSTLAGTDPYEQYFGPGTRLTVT.

This rearrangement joins TRBV5-1 to TRBJ1-3; D is unclear. V shed 0 bases and J shed 0 bases, with 4 bases lying between them. CDR1 and CDR2 (germline): SGHRS, YFSETQ. CDR3 length: 14 amino acids. The CDR3 DNA reads TGCGCCAGCAGCTTGGGGAGCTCTGGAAACACCATATATTTT. It yields the protein CASSLGSSGNTIYF.

This clone was recorded once. The CDR3 DNA reads TGTGCCTCTACCTCGCTGGAATTCTATGGCTACACCTTC. As protein: CASTSLEFYGYTF. The chain combines TRBV19 with TRBJ1-2; D call uncertain. This CDR3 contains 13 residues. Germline V gene data show CDR1 as LNHDA and CDR2 as SQIVND (reference sequence). Trimming cost V 11 bases and J 4 bases, with 17 bases left between them.

The V call is TRBV4-1, the J call TRBJ2-3; 9 bases are a match to TRBD2. Germline-derived CDR1 and CDR2 are MGHRA and YSYEKL. The length of the CDR3 is 16 residues. The ends lost 4 bases at V and 5 bases at J; junction bases unmatched: 10. In DNA form, the CDR3 reads TGCGCCAGCAGCCCTTCTCAAGCTAGCGGGGTAGATACGCAGTATTTT. Protein sequence: CASSPSQASGVDTQYF.

This sequence joins TRBV5-5 and TRBJ2-1, with TRBD2 identical over 10 bases. The CDR3 is 15 amino acids. J lost 7 bases, V lost 0 bases, and 4 bases had no gene match. Germline-derived CDR1 and CDR2 are SGHKS and YYEKEE (reference sequence). This chain's CDR3 is CASSLGPSGGNEQFF. The CDR3 DNA is TGTGCCAGCAGCTTGGGACCTAGCGGGGGAAATGAGCAGTTCTTC.

The V gene is TRBV14, the J gene TRBJ2-3; D remains ambiguous. The CDR3 has 12 amino acids. Trimming removed 1 base at V and 6 bases at J, with 5 bases between. Germline-derived CDR1 and CDR2 are SGHDN and FVKESK. CDR3 protein: CASSQGWDTQYF. The CDR3 region has the DNA TGTGCCAGCAGCCAAGGTTGGGATACGCAGTATTTT. Drawing the rest from reference TRBV14 and TRBJ2-3, the complete variable domain is EAGVTQFPSHSVIEKGQTVTLRCDPISGHDNLYWYRRVMGKEIKFLLHFVKESKQDESGMPNNRFLAERTGGTYSTLKVQPAELEDSGVYFCASSQGWDTQYFGPGTRLTVL.

The chain joins TRBV9 to TRBJ2-1, with D tentatively TRBD1 or TRBD2 (7 bases each). Germline values: CDR1 SGDLS, CDR2 YYNGEE. The CDR3 sequence is 16 residues long. V lost 0 bases to trimming and J lost 4 bases, with 14 bases between them. CDR3 DNA sequence: TGTGCCAGCAGCGTAGACCAGGGGGGGACTTACAATGAGCAGTTCTTC. It specifies CASSVDQGGTYNEQFF.

This rearrangement joins TRBV5-1 to TRBJ1-4, with 12 bases matching TRBD1. V trimming: 4 bases; J trimming: 9 bases; junction bases outside the gene matches: 4. From germline, CDR1 is SGHRS and CDR2 YFSETQ. CDR3 length: 14 amino acids. This CDR3 is CASSAGTGGKKLFF. Here the CDR3 DNA reads TGCGCCAGCAGCGCCGGGACAGGGGGCAAAAAACTGTTTTTT.

The chain uses TRBV21-1 and TRBJ2-7. TRBV21-1 is a pseudogene. The CDR3 loop spans 9 amino acids. Written as DNA, the CDR3 is TGTGCCGTCAAGTACGAGCAGTACGTC. This encodes CAVKYEQYV.

In DNA form, the CDR3 reads TGCGCCAGCAGCCCCTGGGGGGGGAACACTGAAGCTTTCTTT. Protein product: CASSPWGGNTEAFF. The chain uses TRBV5-1 and TRBJ1-1, with D perhaps TRBD1 (5 bases). The CDR3 sequence is 14 residues long. Germline V CDR1 and CDR2: SGHRS, YFSETQ. V was shortened by 4 bases and J by 1 base, with 11 bases between the two germline ends.

This clone was seen a single time. The J gene is TRBJ1-1, the V gene TRBV5-1, with D unresolved. CDR1 is SGHRS, CDR2 YFSETQ, per germline. There are 16 residues in the CDR3. V lost 0 bases, J lost 1 base, and 13 bases lay in between. DNA for the CDR3: TGCGCCAGCAGCTTGGTGGGCTTGCCGGGGAACACTGAAGCTTTCTTT. Its protein product is CASSLVGLPGNTEAFF.

The chain is built from TRBV7-9 and TRBJ2-1; perhaps TRBD2 as D (6 bases). This CDR3 spans 17 amino acids. Trimming stripped 4 bases from V and 9 bases from J, with 25 bases between. Germline V gene sequence: CDR1 SEHNR, CDR2 FQNEAQ (reference sequence). CDR3 loop: CASSSRVGSWGVGEQFF. The CDR3 coding sequence is TGTGCCAGCAGCTCGAGAGTTGGGTCTTGGGGGGTGGGTGAGCAGTTCTTC.

The CDR3 spells CASSQDPTGVGYGYTF. The CDR3 DNA reads TGTGCCAGCAGCCAAGATCCCACAGGGGTCGGGTATGGCTACACCTTC. This chain uses TRBV3-1 (or the pseudogene TRBV3-2) with TRBJ1-2; 7 nucleotides agree with TRBD1. CDR3 length: 16 amino acids. Germline V lookup: CDR1 LGHDT, CDR2 YNNKEL (reference sequence). V gave up 0 bases and J gave up 5 bases; unmatched junction bases: 9.

This clone has more than one count but fewer than ten. The rearrangement links TRBV18 to TRBJ1-2; D not resolved. Per the germline V gene, CDR1 is KGHSH and CDR2 is LQKENI. The CDR3 has 14 amino acids. V was cut by 2 bases and J by 8 bases, with 15 bases left in between. CDR3 sequence: CASSPIRVSEGYTF. The CDR3 DNA reads TGTGCCAGCTCACCAATAAGGGTCTCGGAAGGCTACACCTTC.

The CDR3 DNA reads as TGTGCCAGCTCACCAGGCCGCGGCAGGGAGGGTACTGAAGCTTTCTTT. Translating gives CASSPGRGREGTEAFF. The chain employs TRBV18 and TRBJ1-1; perhaps TRBD1 as D (5 bases). The CDR3 runs to 16 residues. Germline CDR1 reads KGHSH; CDR2 reads LQKENI. Trimming removed 2 bases at V and 5 bases at J, with 18 bases between.

CDR3 residues: CASSSQGQGNTEAFF. Here the CDR3 DNA reads TGCGCCAGCAGCTCCCAGGGACAGGGGAACACTGAAGCTTTCTTT. This rearrangement joins TRBV5-1 to TRBJ1-1, with 9 nucleotides matching TRBD1. CDR1 SGHRS and CDR2 YFSETQ come from the germline V gene. There are 15 residues in the CDR3. After removal of 3 bases from V and 1 base from J, the junction contained 4 bases not matched to a gene.

Here the CDR3 DNA reads TGTGCCAGCAGTGTAACGGGACTAGCGGGGGATGAGCAGTTCTTC. Its protein product is CASSVTGLAGDEQFF. The chain carries TRBV25-1 and TRBJ2-1; 14 bases align to TRBD2. The V and J ends lost 4 bases and 8 bases, in that order; junction bases with no gene match: 4. Germline V gives CDR1 MGHDK, CDR2 SYGVNS. CDR3 length equals 15 residues.

The V call is TRBV5-1, the J call TRBJ1-3; TRBD1 matches 9 bases. The germline V gene encodes CDR1 SGHRS and CDR2 YFSETQ. The CDR3 length is 16 residues. With 4 bases clipped from V and 1 base from J, the junction kept 6 bases outside the gene matches. CDR3 residues: CASSISGTGSGNTIYF. In DNA form, the CDR3 reads TGCGCCAGCAGCATCTCCGGGACAGGGTCTGGAAACACCATATATTTT.

The chain carries TRBV30 and TRBJ2-6, with 8 bases identical to TRBD1. Germline values: CDR1 GTSNPN, CDR2 SVGIG (reference sequence). This CDR3 spans 18 amino acids. The ends lost 4 bases at V and 1 base at J; junction bases unmatched: 12. The CDR3 region is CAWTRRGTGGSGANVLTF. As DNA, the CDR3 is TGTGCCTGGACCCGGCGCGGGACAGGCGGTTCTGGGGCCAACGTCCTGACTTTC. The whole variable domain, remainder taken from reference TRBV30 and TRBJ2-6, is SQTIHQWPATLVQPVGSPLSLECTVEGTSNPNLYWYRQAAGRGLQLLFYSVGIGQISSEVPQNLSASRPQDRQFILSSKKLLLSDSGFYLCAWTRRGTGGSGANVLTFGAGSRLTVL.

The gene calls are TRBV5-1 and TRBJ2-5, with 7 bases matching TRBD2. V shed 6 bases, J shed 3 bases, and the junction held 8 bases outside the gene matches. The CDR3 is 14 residues long. Germline V gene lookup returns CDR1 SGHRS and CDR2 YFSETQ. CDR3 nucleotides: TGCGCCAGCAAAACTTGGGCGGGGGAAGAGACCCAGTACTTC. Its protein is CASKTWAGEETQYF.